This entry concerns a single T cell receptor beta chain. The data stem from a study of T cell responses to AZD1222 COVID-19 vaccine. The table came from immunoSEQ multiplex PCR; TCRdb's copy has only in-frame clones and leaves some out. The profile covers 120,000 or so clones, with about 89% appearing a single time and less than 30% taken by the ten largest. Germline V gene sequence: CDR1 KGHSH, CDR2 LQKENI. The V and J ends lost 2 bases and 3 bases respectively, with 8 bases between them. The CDR3 contains 13 residues. The genes are TRBV18 and TRBJ2-7; the D is unclear. Specimen: peripheral blood, collected on day 0 of AZD1222 vaccination. The receptor was isolated from an adult in good health. CDR3 nucleotide sequence: TGTGCCAGCTCACCAGCAGCCTACTACGAGCAGTACTTC. As protein: CASSPAAYYEQYF.